The 5 T cell receptor beta chains reported below all come from one sample, sequenced in a study of OX40 agonist ivuxolimab in advanced cancers. Some clones are missing from TCRdb's copy, which holds only in-frame ones; the method was immunoSEQ multiplex PCR. The sample carries nearly 65,000 clones, 91% recorded once. Sequenced material: CD4+ or CD8+ T cells sorted from blood, taken in a trial of the OX40 agonist ivuxolimab. Receptors were obtained from an adult with an advanced solid tumor such as melanoma, head and neck, liver or kidney cancer.

Only a few counts were recorded for this clone. V gene TRBV29-1 combines with J gene TRBJ2-7; 8 bases match TRBD2. The V segment lost 7 bases and the J segment 2 bases; nucleotides outside the gene matches: 4. Germline lookup yields CDR1 SQVTM and CDR2 ANQGSEA. The CDR3 consists of 12 residues. CDR3 loop: CSAGTSPYEQYF. CDR3 bases: TGCAGCGCCGGGACTAGTCCCTACGAGCAGTACTTC.

This clone was seen once. The chain links TRBV5-5 to TRBJ2-1, with D unresolved. CDR1 and CDR2 (germline): SGHKS, YYEKEE (reference sequence). The V end lost 4 bases, the J end lost 8 bases, and 13 bases lay between the germline ends. This CDR3 has 13 amino acids. CDR3 residues: CASSLVLVHEQFF. In DNA form, the CDR3 reads TGTGCCAGCAGCCTGGTCCTCGTTCATGAGCAGTTCTTC.

V gene TRBV28 combines with J gene TRBJ2-3; 9 bases agree with TRBD1. CDR1 is MDHEN, CDR2 SYDVKM, per germline. The CDR3 consists of 16 residues. J lost 5 bases, V lost 5 bases, and 11 bases had no gene match. CDR3 sequence reads: CASSPASTGGRDTQYF. Here the CDR3 DNA reads TGTGCCAGCAGTCCGGCCTCGACAGGGGGTAGAGATACGCAGTATTTT.

The chain uses TRBV9 and TRBJ2-1; 10 bases align to TRBD1. Losses at the gene ends were 5 bases for V and 10 bases for J; bases not matched to a gene: 9. The V gene's germline CDR1 is SGDLS and CDR2 YYNGEE. The CDR3 has 14 amino acids. The CDR3, as DNA: TGTGCCAGCAGTAGGGGGACAGGGGTAGGGGAGCAGTTCTTC. This translates into CASSRGTGVGEQFF.

This clone showed up just once. V usage is TRBV4-2 and J usage is TRBJ2-3; 9 bases align to TRBD2. The CDR3 covers 15 residues. Per the germline V gene, CDR1 is LGHNA and CDR2 is YNFKEQ. After removal of 6 bases from V and 4 bases from J, the junction contained 8 bases not matched to a gene. The CDR3 DNA reads as TGTGCCAGCAGACCCTTAGCGGGAGCAGCAGATACGCAGTATTTT. This codes for CASRPLAGAADTQYF.